This T cell receptor beta chain stems from a study of CD8 T cells in Susac syndrome. Per the germline V gene, CDR1 is MNHEY and CDR2 is SVGAGI. V was cut by 8 bases and J by 3 bases, with 7 bases left in between. The CDR3 is 12 amino acids. Random-hexamer reverse transcription was applied to about 0.45 to 1 ug RNA. The amplification used immunoSEQ multiplex PCR on TCR beta CDR3; it spanned 54 Vbeta and 13 Jbeta. MiXCR was run by TCRdb on the immunoSEQ multiplex PCR reads, yielding one entry per CDR3 protein. The top ten clones hold roughly 0.3% of a sample with approximately 90,000 distinct CDR3 sequences, 85% to 95% of them seen once. Controls were healthy donors chosen to match patients in age and sex.

V usage is TRBV6-5 and J usage is TRBJ2-2; D gene ambiguous. The sequenced sample was CD8+ T cells from PBMCs. This sequence originates from a human donor in good health. The CDR3 reads CASGLYTGELFF. In DNA form, the CDR3 reads TGTGCCAGCGGCCTATACACCGGGGAGCTGTTTTTT.